Sequencing of this TCR beta chain was carried out in a study of blood T cell repertoires in COVID-19. Across the whole study: Both acute and convalescent COVID-19 samples were obtained from the United States, Italy and Spain. PBMCs, B-cell-depleted T cells, or T cells were the source of the cDNA or gDNA that made up the material.

Authors' analysis steps: Scientists estimated how many nucleated cells there were by amplifying reference gene primers. The data were produced by immunoSEQ multiplex PCR, yet TCRdb's version contains in-frame clones alone and is incomplete. The DNA was the basis for D and trimming; V, J and clone size are from that table. The sample holds about 75,000 clones, 85% to 90% seen once. Sequenced: peripheral blood. The TCR comes from a human donor in a cohort sampled during active COVID-19.

Written as DNA, the CDR3 is TGTGCCAGCCGCGGGGGGGGCCTAAATCAGCCCCAGCATTTT. This gives the protein CASRGGGLNQPQHF. The chain carries TRBV27 and TRBJ1-5; D is possibly TRBD1 (6 bases). This CDR3 region has 14 residues. Germline CDR1 MNHEY, CDR2 SMNVEV (reference sequence). V was clipped by 8 bases and J by 4 bases, with 15 bases between them.